A single sample is the source of the 21 T cell receptor beta chains below, sequenced in a study of technical replicates of blood from a few donors. This table comes from immunoSEQ multiplex PCR, and its TCRdb copy is limited to in-frame clones, with some not included. The data show roughly 76,000 clones, roughly 92% seen once. Sequenced sample: T cells isolated from PBMCs. The receptors stem from a human donor in good health.

The J gene is TRBJ1-1, the V gene TRBV19, with 10 bases lining up with TRBD1. Trimming at V came to 5 bases and at J to 4 bases, leaving 7 bases not matched to a gene. CDR1 and CDR2 (germline): LNHDA, SQIVND (reference sequence). The CDR3 is made up of 15 amino acids. CDR3 protein: CASSVTGGAGTEAFF. The CDR3 bases are TGTGCCAGTAGTGTGACAGGGGGCGCCGGCACTGAAGCTTTCTTT.

Comments on this clone: One junction end disagrees with the germline gene, perhaps due to a read error. V is TRBV30 and J is TRBJ1-1, with a tentative D call TRBD1 (5 bases). This CDR3 comprises 13 residues. Germline CDR1 GTSNPN, CDR2 SVGIG (reference sequence). The CDR3, as DNA: TGTGCCTGGAGTTTCGGGCGACAGTACTTAATGGGATTT. This sequence encodes CAWSFGRQYLMGF.

The chain uses TRBV19 and TRBJ1-2; the match to TRBD1 covers 7 bases. CDR3 length: 15 residues. Germline V gene data show CDR1 as LNHDA and CDR2 as SQIVND (reference sequence). V lost 8 bases to trimming and J lost 1 base; unmatched junction nucleotides: 10. CDR3 amino acids: CASVKEQGHNYGYTF. CDR3 nucleotide sequence: TGTGCCAGTGTAAAGGAACAGGGGCATAACTATGGCTACACCTTC.

The rearrangement links TRBV4-2 to TRBJ1-5; the D is unclear. This CDR3 comprises 15 residues. Germline V lookup: CDR1 LGHNA, CDR2 YNFKEQ. Trimming took off 4 bases at V and 1 base at J, with 11 bases between the two ends. The CDR3 nucleotides read TGTGCCAGCAGCCGTGACGGAGCCAGCAATCAGCCCCAGCATTTT. Protein product: CASSRDGASNQPQHF.

V is TRBV23-1 and J is TRBJ1-1; 7 nucleotides align to TRBD1. TRBV23-1 is flagged as an ORF with uncertain function. This CDR3 spans 15 amino acids. The junction had 11 bases not matched to a gene; V was cut back by 9 bases and J by 1 base. The CDR3 region has the DNA TGCGCCAGTCCGGGACAGAGGTATGGGAACACTGAAGCTTTCTTT. It encodes CASPGQRYGNTEAFF.

This chain uses TRBV27 with TRBJ2-3, with 16 nucleotides matching TRBD2. CDR1 is MNHEY and CDR2 is SMNVEV in the germline V gene (reference sequence). The CDR3 has 18 amino acids. V gave up 6 bases and J gave up 4 bases; unmatched junction bases: 10. CDR3 protein: CASRGTSGRAGLSDTQYF. CDR3 coding DNA: TGTGCCAGCAGAGGGACTAGCGGGAGGGCGGGGCTTTCAGATACGCAGTATTTT.

The J gene is TRBJ2-7, the V gene TRBV6-1; TRBD2 agrees at 9 bases. This CDR3 comprises 15 residues. The germline V gene encodes CDR1 MNHNS and CDR2 SASEGT. The ends lost 2 bases at V and 4 bases at J; junction bases unmatched: 6. CDR3 sequence: CASSELAGGPYEQYF. The DNA of the CDR3 is TGTGCCAGCAGTGAACTGGCGGGAGGGCCATACGAGCAGTACTTC.

The chain carries TRBV19 and TRBJ1-4; possibly TRBD1 for D (6 bases). Germline V gene data show CDR1 as LNHDA and CDR2 as SQIVND (reference sequence). There are 16 residues in the CDR3. Trimming took 4 bases from V and 7 from J, leaving 19 bases between them. The CDR3 DNA reads TGTGCCAGTAGTACGTCCCGCCTGGGGGCTGGTGAAAAACTGTTTTTT. It encodes CASSTSRLGAGEKLFF.

The chain is built from TRBV2 and TRBJ1-2; TRBD1 matches 8 bases. The CDR3 runs to 15 residues. Germline CDR1 reads SNHLY; CDR2 reads FYNNEI. Trimming removed 7 bases from V and 4 bases from J; junction bases left unmatched: 11. The CDR3 loop reads CASIPGRQGIYGYTF. Written as DNA, the CDR3 is TGTGCCAGCATCCCCGGGAGACAGGGGATCTATGGCTACACCTTC. Filled out from reference TRBV2 and TRBJ1-2, the complete variable domain reads EPEVTQTPSHQVTQMGQEVILRCVPISNHLYFYWYRQILGQKVEFLVSFYNNEISEKSEIFDDQFSVERPDGSNFTLKIRSTKLEDSAMYFCASIPGRQGIYGYTFGSGTRLTVV.

The V and J genes are TRBV18 and TRBJ1-1, with D hard to call. Germline CDR1 is KGHSH and CDR2 is LQKENI. The CDR3 spans 14 residues. Trimming left V 6 bases short and J 4 bases short, with 15 bases between. CDR3 residues: CASSSSTAATEAFF. The CDR3 nucleotides read TGTGCCAGCTCCTCCTCTACGGCGGCCACTGAAGCTTTCTTT.

This clone appeared a single time. This chain connects TRBV11-2 to TRBJ1-1, with a weak D call TRBD1 (5 bases). Per germline, CDR1 SGHAT and CDR2 FQNNGV. V lost 4 bases, J lost 7 bases, and 13 bases lay in between. The CDR3 sequence is 13 residues long. The CDR3 here is CASSSAGHREAFF. The CDR3 DNA reads TGTGCCAGCAGCTCCGCCGGACACCGTGAAGCTTTCTTT.

V gene TRBV2 combines with J gene TRBJ2-4; 8 bases map to TRBD2. Germline V gene data show CDR1 as SNHLY and CDR2 as FYNNEI. The CDR3 has 15 residues. J gave up 8 bases and V 5 bases, and 11 bases lay outside the gene matches. The CDR3 loop reads CASSREGYPTDIQYF. The CDR3 DNA reads TGTGCCAGCAGTCGGGAGGGCTACCCAACGGACATTCAGTACTTC.

The V and J genes are TRBV10-1 and TRBJ2-7; D remains unclear. The V gene's germline CDR1 is WNHNN and CDR2 SYGVQD (reference sequence). Deletions cut 5 bases from V and 2 bases from J, with 13 bases between. The CDR3 runs to 14 residues. This CDR3 is CASSIREKTYEQYF. DNA of the CDR3: TGCGCCAGCAGTATACGCGAGAAGACCTACGAGCAGTACTTC.

Here the CDR3 reads CSVGRQTGELFF. CDR3 in DNA: TGCAGCGTTGGACGACAGACCGGGGAGCTGTTTTTT. The gene calls are TRBV29-1 and TRBJ2-2; a possible D gene is TRBD1 (5 bases). This CDR3 is built from 12 residues. V lost 4 bases and J lost 5, with 8 bases in between. CDR1 SQVTM and CDR2 ANQGSEA come from the germline V gene.

This sequence joins TRBV28 and TRBJ1-1; TRBD1 matches 7 bases. V was clipped by 5 bases and J by 3 bases; unmatched bases: 12. Germline V gene sequence: CDR1 MDHEN, CDR2 SYDVKM. The CDR3 spans 16 residues. CDR3 nucleotides: TGTGCCAGCAGTCCGGGGTTGCCAACAGGGGACACTGAAGCTTTCTTT. Translating gives CASSPGLPTGDTEAFF.

The count of this clone is one. V gene TRBV10-3 combines with J gene TRBJ1-1; perhaps TRBD1 as D (5 bases). Trimming took 7 bases from V and 7 from J, leaving 16 bases between them. Germline CDR1 ENHRY, CDR2 SYGVKD. This CDR3 is built from 13 residues. The CDR3 is CAIKQVPDGEAFF. As DNA, the CDR3 is TGTGCCATCAAACAGGTGCCCGACGGTGAAGCTTTCTTT.

The V gene is TRBV6-4, the J gene TRBJ1-1, with D maybe TRBD1 (5 bases). CDR1 MRHNA and CDR2 SNTAGT come from the germline V gene. CDR3 length equals 16 residues. Trimming pared 2 bases from V and 5 bases from J, leaving 18 bases between. The CDR3 DNA follows: TGTGCCAGCAGTGACGGGGCAGGGAAAGGAAGGACTGAAGCTTTCTTT. The encoded protein is CASSDGAGKGRTEAFF.

This chain links TRBV2 with TRBJ1-1; D is ambiguous. The CDR3 spans 15 residues. V dropped 1 base and J dropped 1 base, with 10 bases sitting between them. The germline V gene has CDR1 SNHLY and CDR2 FYNNEI. The CDR3 coding sequence is TGTGCCAGCAGTGAAGGCAAGAGAAAGAACACTGAAGCTTTCTTT. Translation gives CASSEGKRKNTEAFF. Combining the CDR3 with reference TRBV2 and TRBJ1-1 gives the whole variable domain EPEVTQTPSHQVTQMGQEVILRCVPISNHLYFYWYRQILGQKVEFLVSFYNNEISEKSEIFDDQFSVERPDGSNFTLKIRSTKLEDSAMYFCASSEGKRKNTEAFFGQGTRLTVV.

This chain joins TRBV27 and TRBJ2-7, with a weak D call TRBD2 (5 bases). The germline V gene has CDR1 MNHEY and CDR2 SMNVEV (reference sequence). Trimming cost V 2 bases and J 0 bases, with 8 bases left between them. The CDR3 length is 14 residues. CDR3 sequence reads: CASSLKRSSYEQYF. CDR3 DNA: TGTGCCAGCAGTTTAAAGCGGAGCTCCTACGAGCAGTACTTC.

The rearrangement uses TRBV11-3 and TRBJ1-6, with a tentative D call TRBD1 (5 bases). V lost 3 bases, J lost 9 bases, and 12 bases lay in between. The CDR3 spans 14 residues. CDR1 is SGHNT, CDR2 YENEEA, per germline. Written as DNA, the CDR3 is TGTGCCAGCAGCTTCGGGCAGGGAGGTTCACCCCTCCACTTT. Its protein is CASSFGQGGSPLHF.

This clone was detected a few times. The chain carries TRBV5-4 and TRBJ1-1; 7 bases align to TRBD1. Germline CDR1 and CDR2: SGHNT and YYREEE (reference sequence). The trim removed 0 bases at V and 1 base at J, leaving 0 bases unmatched. The CDR3 runs 14 residues. The CDR3 region is CASSLDRGNTEAFF. In nucleotides, the CDR3 is TGTGCCAGCAGCTTGGACAGGGGGAACACTGAAGCTTTCTTT.